Here is one T cell receptor (beta chain) with its context. The data stem from a study of blood T cell repertoires in COVID-19. Germline V gene lookup returns CDR1 SGHNT and CDR2 YYREEE (reference sequence). Trimming shortened V by 4 bases and J by 1 base, and 5 bases separated the two germline ends. This CDR3 contains 12 residues. In the authors' methods: Cell counts per sample came from amplifying reference gene primers. Method: immunoSEQ multiplex PCR; TCRdb's copy keeps in-frame clones and lacks some. Clone size and the V and J calls come from that table; the DNA yielded D and trimming. This table holds roughly 100,000 clones, 75% to 90% found once.

V gene TRBV5-4 combines with J gene TRBJ1-2, with no clear D. The receptor comes from a woman over 75 with acute or convalescent COVID-19. The material sequenced was peripheral blood. CDR3 sequence (DNA): TGTGCCAGCAGCGAGGTTAACTATGGCTACACCTTC. Protein sequence: CASSEVNYGYTF.